The clone carrying this TCR beta chain was observed a single time. As originally analysed: Reference gene primer amplification yielded estimated nucleated cell counts. Produced via immunoSEQ multiplex PCR; TCRdb's table is partial and in-frame only. For V, J and clone size, that table is used; D and trimming come from the DNA. The sample contains under 35,000 clones, approximately 85% of which appear only once. The data derive from a study of blood T cell repertoires in COVID-19. The wider study: The United States, Italy and Spain provided the acute and convalescent COVID-19 samples. The analysed material was cDNA or gDNA that came from T cells, B-cell-depleted T cells, or PBMCs.

The source material was peripheral blood. The source of this sequence is a human donor in a cohort sampled during active COVID-19.

CDR3 region: CASSKGQPTKTQYF. For the CDR3, the DNA is TGTGCCAGCAGCAAGGGACAGCCCACGAAGACCCAGTACTTC. This sequence joins TRBV5-6 and TRBJ2-5, with 7 bases fitting TRBD1. CDR3 size: 14 residues. Germline trimming cut 4 bases from V and 6 bases from J; bases unmatched to any gene: 9. Germline V gives CDR1 SGHDT, CDR2 YYEEEE.